This entry features one T cell receptor (beta chain) sequence. Its antigen is not identified. This CDR3 spans 15 amino acids. Germline loops: CDR1 LNHDA, CDR2 SQIVND (reference sequence). V lost 5 bases and J 1 base, leaving 12 bases between the germline ends. CD45RO negativity and positive selection for CCR7 defined naive CD8 cells, a population that excluded terminally differentiated effector memory CD45RA+ cells. This specimen comes from a study of shared clonotypes between healthy human individuals. Some clones are missing from TCRdb's copy, which holds only in-frame ones; the method was immunoSEQ multiplex PCR. The sample has hundreds of thousands of clones, around 96% seen once. Broader study findings: It was the non-shared clonotypes that had lower generation probabilities than clonotypes shared by all four donors.

The chain combines TRBV19 with TRBJ1-3, with no clear D. The sequencing sample was made of naive CD8+ T cells sorted from blood. This sequence originates from a young woman in good health. The CDR3 coding sequence is TGTGCCAGTAGTTTGACAACCGGATCTGGAAACACCATATATTTT. This sequence encodes CASSLTTGSGNTIYF.